This T cell receptor (beta chain) derives from a study of CD8+ T cells in alopecia areata. Study summary: Those receiving the skin were roughly 6-11-week-old female C3H/HeJ mice, whose grafts came from 6-12-month-old C3H/HeJ donors with spontaneous alopecia. Study-wide results and caveats: The study found higher clonality in lesional than normal scalp, especially in alopecia totalis/universalis.

Separation of pooled cutaneous lymph node cells was by sorting with CD4, CD8alpha, NKG2D, NKG2ACE and other markers. CDR1 NNHDY and CDR2 SYVADS come from the germline V gene. This CDR3 is 14 amino acids long. Sequencing used cDNA as its template, made by extracting RNA and reverse transcribing it. Repertoires were generated with immunoSEQ multiplex PCR, while TCRdb's copy carries only in-frame clones and drops some. This sample carries approximately 280,000 clones, none of them present only once. In this sample, this clone turned up a few times. Its cognate antigen is unknown. Gene labels here are mouse ones. With the read ending 4 residues before the CDR3 end, the germline J gene is used to fill in that end.

Sequencing was carried out using CD4+ T cells sorted from a lymph node. This clonotype was sampled from a C3H/HeJ mouse with alopecia areata. The strain bears MHC haplotype H2-k. The chain joins TRBV13-3 to TRBJ2-4; 7 nucleotides align to TRBD2. The CDR3 protein is CASSADWVRNTLYF. The CDR3 bases that were read are TGTGCCAGCAGCGCTGACTGGGTCCGGAAC.